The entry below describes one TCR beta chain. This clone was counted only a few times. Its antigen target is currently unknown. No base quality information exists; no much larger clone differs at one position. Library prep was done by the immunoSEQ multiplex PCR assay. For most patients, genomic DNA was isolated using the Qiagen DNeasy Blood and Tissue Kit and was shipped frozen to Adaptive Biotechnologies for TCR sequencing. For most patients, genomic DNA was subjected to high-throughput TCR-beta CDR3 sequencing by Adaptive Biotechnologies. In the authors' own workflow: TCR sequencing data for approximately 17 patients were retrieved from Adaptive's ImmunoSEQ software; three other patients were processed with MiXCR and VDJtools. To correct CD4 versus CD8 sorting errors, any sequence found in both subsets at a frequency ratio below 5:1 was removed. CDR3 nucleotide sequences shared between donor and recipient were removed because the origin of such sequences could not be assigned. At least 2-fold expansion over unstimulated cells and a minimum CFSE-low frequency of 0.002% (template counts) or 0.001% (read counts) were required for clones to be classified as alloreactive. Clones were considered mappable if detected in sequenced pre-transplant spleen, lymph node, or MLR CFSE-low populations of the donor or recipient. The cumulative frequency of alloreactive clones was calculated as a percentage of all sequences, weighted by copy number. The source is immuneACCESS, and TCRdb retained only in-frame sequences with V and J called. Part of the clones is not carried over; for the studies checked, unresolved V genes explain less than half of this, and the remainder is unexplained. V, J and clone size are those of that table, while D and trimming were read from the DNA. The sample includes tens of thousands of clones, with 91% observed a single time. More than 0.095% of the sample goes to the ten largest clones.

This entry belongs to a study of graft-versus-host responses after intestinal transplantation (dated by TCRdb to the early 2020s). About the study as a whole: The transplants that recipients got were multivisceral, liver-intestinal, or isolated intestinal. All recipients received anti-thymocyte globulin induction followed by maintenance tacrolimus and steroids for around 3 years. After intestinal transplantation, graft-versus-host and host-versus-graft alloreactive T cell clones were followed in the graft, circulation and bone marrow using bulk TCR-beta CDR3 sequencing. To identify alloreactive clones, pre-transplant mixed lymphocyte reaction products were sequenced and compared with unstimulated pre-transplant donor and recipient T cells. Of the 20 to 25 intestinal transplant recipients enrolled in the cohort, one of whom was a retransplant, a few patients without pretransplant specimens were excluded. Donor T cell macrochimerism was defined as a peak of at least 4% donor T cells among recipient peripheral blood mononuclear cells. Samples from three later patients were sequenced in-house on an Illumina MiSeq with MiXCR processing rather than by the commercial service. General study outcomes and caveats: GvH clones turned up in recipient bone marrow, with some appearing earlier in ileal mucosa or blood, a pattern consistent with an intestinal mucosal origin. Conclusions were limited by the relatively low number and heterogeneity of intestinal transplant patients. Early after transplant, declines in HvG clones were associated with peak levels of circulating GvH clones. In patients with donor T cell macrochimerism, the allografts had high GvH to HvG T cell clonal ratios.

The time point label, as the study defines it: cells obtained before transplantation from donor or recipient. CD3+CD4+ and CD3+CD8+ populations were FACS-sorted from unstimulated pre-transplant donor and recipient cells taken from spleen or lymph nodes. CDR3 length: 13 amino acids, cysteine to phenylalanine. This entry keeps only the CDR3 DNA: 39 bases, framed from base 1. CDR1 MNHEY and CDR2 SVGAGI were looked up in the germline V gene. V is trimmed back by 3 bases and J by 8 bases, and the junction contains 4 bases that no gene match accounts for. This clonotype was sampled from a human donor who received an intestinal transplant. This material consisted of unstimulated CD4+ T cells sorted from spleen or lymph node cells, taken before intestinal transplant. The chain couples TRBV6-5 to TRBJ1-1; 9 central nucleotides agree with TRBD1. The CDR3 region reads CASSYEDRGEAFF. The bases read TGTGCCAGCAGTTATGAGGACAGGGGCGAAGCTTTCTTT.